This TCR beta chain stems from a study of T cell repertoires in cytomegalovirus infection (dated by TCRdb to the late 2010s). In the study overall: Alongside well-studied HLA-B-restricted epitopes, the peptide stimulations were aimed at recently identified HLA-C-restricted CMV epitopes, whose presentation resists viral immunomodulation. The HLA type of each donor mattered for the analysis, because public TCR beta signatures pointed to carriage of CMV infection along with the matching HLA type. Overall study outcomes, separate from this receptor: In the ex vivo response, HLA-C-restricted CMV-specific TCR beta clonotypes were dominant, and in two of eight donors the single most frequent clonotype came from this HLA-C-restricted group. In both this cohort and an independent roughly 360-donor cohort, the cumulative frequency of public TCR beta family members distinguished carriers of CMV infection plus the relevant HLA type.

Interpreted using the paper, the treatment or condition label stands for: in vitro stimulation with specific CMV peptide epitopes to enrich CMV-specific T cells. From its cysteine to its phenylalanine, the CDR3 spans 14 amino acids. Only the CDR3 DNA stays, 42 bases, in frame from base 1. At the junction V is shortened by 7 bases and J by 5 bases, with 17 bases in between. CDR1 is given as SGHAT and CDR2 as FQNNGV, both from the germline V gene. This clonotype occurred a few times. There is no known antigen for this receptor. There are no base qualities to consult, and no much larger clone falls within one base. Sequencing took place on an Illumina HiSeq 1500. In-frame beta chains were kept once TCRdb had trimmed the public reads at Q25 with fastp and called clones with MiXCR. Entries that share a CDR3 protein sequence are merged under the most common genes and DNA. Within this sample are around 200,000 distinct CDR3 sequences, with 35% to 45% of them counted one time only. The top ten clones comprise roughly three fifths of the sample.

The sequence was obtained from a human donor in good health (CMV status not recorded). Some clones in this sample may be carry-over from other donors' samples. Recombination linked TRBV11-2 to TRBJ1-2, with an unclear D gene assignment. Sequencing used CD8+ T cells from cultured PBMCs, obtained from culture after CMV antigen stimulation. This receptor has the CDR3 CASTDKRSSYGYTF. The nucleotides read TGTGCCAGCACTGACAAGCGCTCGTCTTATGGCTACACCTTC.